Below, 18 T cell receptor beta chains from the same sample are listed, as sequenced in a study of blood T cell repertoires in COVID-19. Libraries were prepared by immunoSEQ multiplex PCR; TCRdb keeps only in-frame clonotypes and omits some of them. The repertoire includes about 370,000 clones, 85% to 90% of them detected once, and more than 0.8% sits in the top ten. Input material: PBMCs or T cells enriched from blood (not recorded which). The source is a man between 18 and 29 years old who had recovered from COVID-19.

The chain has TRBV3-1 (or the pseudogene TRBV3-2) and TRBJ1-3; D gene unclear. The CDR3 spans 15 residues. The V gene's germline CDR1 is LGHDT and CDR2 YNNKEL (reference sequence). The V end was cut by 2 bases, the J end by 2 bases, with 10 bases between. CDR3 bases: TGTGCCAGCAGCCAATTTGGAGGGACTGGAAACACCATATATTTT. Translating it yields CASSQFGGTGNTIYF.

The chain recombines TRBV3-1 (or the pseudogene TRBV3-2) with TRBJ1-2, with D possibly matching TRBD1 (6 bases). Trimming took 6 bases from V and 10 from J, leaving 18 bases between them. The CDR3 covers 13 residues. Germline V gene data show CDR1 as LGHDT and CDR2 as YNNKEL (reference sequence). In DNA, the CDR3 is TGTGCCAGCAGTCACAGGGCCACGGATACCTACACCTTC. Protein product: CASSHRATDTYTF.

The chain has TRBV18 and TRBJ1-1; TRBD1 might be the D (5 bases). The CDR3 length is 16 residues. Germline lookup yields CDR1 KGHSH and CDR2 LQKENI. V lost 2 bases to trimming and J lost 0 bases, with 13 bases between them. This chain's CDR3 is CASSPGFQGLNTEAFF. Here the CDR3 DNA reads TGTGCCAGCTCACCAGGTTTTCAGGGTTTGAACACTGAAGCTTTCTTT. The full variable domain, in which reference TRBV18 and TRBJ1-1 provide the parts outside the CDR3, is NAGVMQNPRHLVRRRGQEARLRCSPMKGHSHVYWYRQLPEEGLKFMVYLQKENIIDESGMPKERFSAEFPKEGPSILRIQQVVRGDSAAYFCASSPGFQGLNTEAFFGQGTRLTVV.

This chain connects TRBV4-1 to TRBJ1-4; D is perhaps TRBD1 (5 bases). Germline V gene sequence: CDR1 MGHRA, CDR2 YSYEKL. CDR3 length: 15 residues. V lost 7 bases, J lost 4 bases, and 16 bases lay in between. In nucleotides, the CDR3 is TGCGCCAGCAACCCGTGGGGGGAGAATAATGAAAAACTGTTTTTT. As protein: CASNPWGENNEKLFF.

The chain joins TRBV9 to TRBJ2-7; a weak D match, TRBD1 (7 bases). Between the trimmed V and J ends, which lost 0 bases and 0 bases, there was a span of 13 bases. In germline, CDR1 is SGDLS, CDR2 YYNGEE. The CDR3 is 16 amino acids. The CDR3 sequence is CASSVGGDSVSYEQYF. DNA for the CDR3: TGTGCCAGCAGCGTAGGGGGGGACAGTGTCTCCTACGAGCAGTACTTC.

This sequence joins TRBV5-1 and TRBJ1-6, with 8 bases fitting TRBD1. V lost 0 bases, J lost 10 bases, and 6 bases stayed unmatched. The CDR3 runs to 15 residues. Germline assignment: CDR1 SGHRS and CDR2 YFSETQ. This CDR3 is CASSLDGQGGSPLHF. The CDR3 DNA follows: TGCGCCAGCAGCTTGGACGGACAGGGCGGATCACCCCTCCACTTT.

The chain is built from TRBV14 and TRBJ1-3; D unresolved. Trimming stripped 1 base from V and 4 bases from J, with 14 bases between. This CDR3 spans 16 amino acids. Germline loops: CDR1 SGHDN, CDR2 FVKESK. The CDR3 sequence: CASSQVLAAGGNTIYF. The CDR3 nucleotides read TGTGCCAGCAGCCAAGTATTAGCAGCTGGGGGAAACACCATATATTTT.

The chain links TRBV7-2 to TRBJ2-5; D is unclear. The CDR3 is 11 amino acids. Germline lookup yields CDR1 SGHTA and CDR2 FQGNSA. Trimming shortened V by 5 bases and J by 2 bases, and 3 bases separated the two germline ends. CDR3: CASSLQETQYF. CDR3 coding DNA: TGTGCCAGCAGCCTTCAAGAGACCCAGTACTTC.

This sequence joins TRBV6-1 and TRBJ2-7; 11 bases map to TRBD2. Germline V gene data show CDR1 as MNHNS and CDR2 as SASEGT. CDR3 length: 15 residues. V lost 1 base to trimming and J lost 8 bases; unmatched junction nucleotides: 7. As DNA, the CDR3 is TGTGCCAGCAGTGAAGTTAGCGGGGGGGCCGATAAGCAGTACTTC. Its protein is CASSEVSGGADKQYF.

This clone was seen only once. The chain couples TRBV7-9 to TRBJ1-2; 7 nucleotides align to TRBD1. Germline CDR1 SEHNR, CDR2 FQNEAQ (reference sequence). The CDR3 runs 13 residues. The ends lost 4 bases at V and 6 bases at J; junction bases unmatched: 5. The CDR3 nucleotides read TGTGCCAGCAGCTCGACAGGGAACGATGGCTACACCTTC. Residues: CASSSTGNDGYTF.

V usage is TRBV5-4 and J usage is TRBJ1-1, with D maybe TRBD1 (5 bases). Germline V lookup: CDR1 SGHNT, CDR2 YYREEE (reference sequence). The CDR3 has 15 residues. Trimming left V 1 base short and J 8 bases short, with 18 bases between. DNA for the CDR3: TGTGCCAGCAGCTTGCTTAGTCCCGACAGCGGGGAAGCTTTCTTT. It yields the protein CASSLLSPDSGEAFF. Full variable domain (rest looked up from reference TRBV5-4 and TRBJ1-1): ETGVTQSPTHLIKTRGQQVTLRCSSQSGHNTVSWYQQALGQGPQFIFQYYREEENGRGNFPPRFSGLQFPNYSSELNVNALELDDSALYLCASSLLSPDSGEAFFGQGTRLTVV.

The chain uses TRBV18 and TRBJ1-3, with D possibly matching TRBD1 (6 bases). Trimming shortened V by 3 bases and J by 2 bases, and 11 bases separated the two germline ends. Looked up from germline, CDR1 is KGHSH and CDR2 is LQKENI. The CDR3 runs to 15 residues. CDR3 in DNA: TGTGCCAGCTCACCTCAGGGACAAGCTGGAAACACCATATATTTT. It is translated as CASSPQGQAGNTIYF.

The chain carries TRBV6-1 and TRBJ2-2, with a weak D call TRBD1 (6 bases). V was trimmed by 4 bases and J by 2 bases, leaving 14 bases between them. The germline gives CDR1 MNHNS, CDR2 SASEGT. CDR3 size: 16 residues. The CDR3 protein is CASSGLTGPNTGELFF. CDR3 nucleotide sequence: TGTGCCAGCAGTGGTTTAACAGGGCCTAACACCGGGGAGCTGTTTTTT.

The V call is TRBV5-3, the J call TRBJ2-2, with unresolved D. TRBV5-3 is designated an ORF whose function remains uncertain. The CDR3 runs to 16 residues. Trimming removed 8 bases from V and 2 bases from J, with 19 bases in between. The chain's CDR3 is CARLPGGKPNTGELFF. The CDR3 DNA is TGTGCCAGGCTGCCCGGCGGAAAACCAAACACCGGGGAGCTGTTTTTT.

This clone was detected only a few times. This rearrangement joins TRBV19 to TRBJ2-1, with D perhaps matching TRBD1 (6 bases). Germline V gene sequence: CDR1 LNHDA, CDR2 SQIVND (reference sequence). This CDR3 is built from 13 residues. V was clipped by 7 bases and J by 1 base, with 8 bases between them. This CDR3 is CASTRGSYNEQFF. The CDR3 nucleotides read TGTGCCAGTACCAGGGGATCCTACAATGAGCAGTTCTTC.

The chain has TRBV5-1 and TRBJ2-3, with no clear D. This CDR3 spans 15 amino acids. From germline, CDR1 is SGHRS and CDR2 YFSETQ. V dropped 5 bases and J dropped 1 base, with 14 bases sitting between them. The CDR3 bases are TGCGCCAGCAGTAGACTGGCCGTCGGCACAGATACGCAGTATTTT. This gives the protein CASSRLAVGTDTQYF.

This chain uses TRBV24-1 with TRBJ2-1; 8 positions match TRBD2. Per the germline V gene, CDR1 is KGHDR and CDR2 is SFDVKD. The CDR3 covers 12 residues. V dropped 7 bases and J dropped 12; count of bases not matched to a gene: 7. Here the CDR3 DNA reads TGTGCCACCAGCCCGACTAGCGATACGCAGTTCTTC. It yields the protein CATSPTSDTQFF.

This chain uses TRBV21-1 with TRBJ1-2; the D call TRBD1 from the table was never checked on the DNA. TRBV21-1 is marked as a pseudogene. The CDR3 extends over 14 amino acids. Written as DNA, the CDR3 is TGTGCCAGCGGCCGAGACAGGGGGAATTATGGCTACACCTTC. Translating it yields CASGRDRGNYGYTF.